Following are 13 T cell receptor beta chains from one sample sequenced in a study of neurological immune-mediated disorders. TCRdb called the 5' RACE reads again in MiXCR, with one record for every CDR3 protein. Seen here are about 69,000 distinct CDR3 sequences, 3.9% observed once, and the top ten hold under 1.5%. Sequencing was carried out using PBMCs. The receptors derive from a man aged 25-45 years with multiple sclerosis.

This clonotype was recorded many times. The chain has TRBV7-6 and TRBJ2-3, with unresolved D. Trimming took 2 bases from V and 0 from J, leaving 6 bases between them. Germline V gives CDR1 SGHVS, CDR2 FNYEAQ. This CDR3 is 14 amino acids long. CDR3 coding DNA: TGTGCCAGCAGCTTATTCACTAGCACAGATACGCAGTATTTT. Translation: CASSLFTSTDTQYF. Based on the CDR3 plus reference TRBV7-6 and TRBJ2-3, the full variable domain is GAGVSQSPRYKVTKRGQDVALRCDPISGHVSLYWYRQALGQGPEFLTYFNYEAQQDKSGLPNDRFSAERPEGSISTLTIQRTEQRDSAMYRCASSLFTSTDTQYFGPGTRLTVL.

This clonotype has at least ten counts. The chain uses TRBV7-8 and TRBJ2-2, with D possibly being TRBD2 (5 bases). In germline, CDR1 is SGHVS, CDR2 FQNEAQ. The V and J ends lost 1 base and 5 bases respectively, with 11 bases between them. The length of the CDR3 is 15 residues. The CDR3 region is CASSLERGVTGELFF. In DNA form, the CDR3 reads TGTGCCAGCAGCTTAGAACGGGGAGTAACCGGGGAGCTGTTTTTT.

This chain links TRBV6-1 with TRBJ1-1, with D maybe TRBD1 (6 bases). Germline CDR1 and CDR2: MNHNS and SASEGT. This CDR3 is built from 17 residues. V was cut by 7 bases and J by 0 bases, with 21 bases left in between. CDR3 region: CASTETGQSLLNTEAFF. CDR3 bases: TGTGCCAGCACCGAGACCGGACAGTCCCTTCTGAACACTGAAGCTTTCTTT.

In this sample, this clonotype turned up many times. The gene calls are TRBV12-3 or TRBV12-4 and TRBJ2-7; D is unclear. This CDR3 has 11 residues. The V gene lost 5 bases and the J gene lost 7 bases, with 9 bases spanning the gap. CDR3 DNA: TGTGCCAGCAGTCATGCTCGGGAGCAGTACTTC. It is translated as CASSHAREQYF.

This clonotype occurred many times. V usage is TRBV7-9 and J usage is TRBJ1-6, with unresolved D. Trimming stripped 3 bases from V and 9 bases from J, with 12 bases between. This CDR3 has 14 residues. Germline loops: CDR1 SEHNR, CDR2 FQNEAQ (reference sequence). CDR3 in DNA: TGTGCCAGCAGCTTGACGGGATGGAGTTCACCCCTCCACTTT. This gives the protein CASSLTGWSSPLHF.

With regard to this clonotype: Given a much more abundant clone one base away, this may be a read error. This chain joins TRBV12-3 or TRBV12-4 and TRBJ1-3; D gene ambiguous. The CDR3 sequence is 14 residues long. Between the trimmed V and J ends, which lost 7 bases and 4 bases, there was a span of 14 bases. The CDR3 nucleotides are TGTGCCAGCACTTTTCCGGGAAAGGGAAACACCATATATTTT. Protein: CASTFPGKGNTIYF.

This clonotype was seen a handful of times. A junction end diverges from the germline sequence, so it may reflect a read error. The CDR3 protein is CATSRHKNSNQPQNF. CDR3 nucleotide sequence: TGTGCCACCAGCAGACACAAGAATAGCAATCAGCCCCAGAATTTT. The chain employs TRBV15 and TRBJ1-5; no definite D call. This CDR3 is built from 15 residues. Germline V lookup: CDR1 LNHNV, CDR2 YYDKDF (reference sequence).

This rearrangement joins TRBV11-2 to TRBJ2-5; D may be TRBD1 or TRBD2 (5 bases each). The CDR3 runs to 16 residues. Trimming shortened V by 4 bases and J by 4 bases, and 19 bases separated the two germline ends. The germline V gene encodes CDR1 SGHAT and CDR2 FQNNGV. The CDR3 DNA sequence: TGTGCCAGCAGCTCCCGGGGCCCCCGGCCTATAGAGACCCAGTACTTC. It specifies CASSSRGPRPIETQYF.

This clonotype was seen more than once but under ten times. The chain employs TRBV18 and TRBJ2-3; D is ambiguous. V was pared by 2 bases and J by 2 bases, with 11 bases between. CDR1 and CDR2 (germline): KGHSH, LQKENI. The CDR3 loop spans 15 amino acids. The CDR3, as DNA: TGTGCCAGCTCACCAAATCCCTGGTCCACAGATACGCAGTATTTT. Amino acids: CASSPNPWSTDTQYF.

As regards this clonotype: With a much larger clone just one base away, this may be a read error. V usage is TRBV20-1 and J usage is TRBJ2-7; 8 nucleotides line up with TRBD2. This CDR3 spans 13 amino acids. Germline V gene lookup returns CDR1 DFQATT and CDR2 SNEGSKA (reference sequence). CDR3 region: CSAGGSGVYEKYF. CDR3 nucleotide sequence: TGCAGTGCTGGGGGTAGCGGGGTTTACGAGAAGTACTTC.

This clonotype was detected many times. The chain carries TRBV7-9 and TRBJ2-2; a possible D gene is TRBD1 (6 bases). Looked up from germline, CDR1 is SEHNR and CDR2 is FQNEAQ (reference sequence). This CDR3 has 16 residues. The ends were cut back, 5 bases at V and 0 bases at J, with 13 bases in the middle. CDR3 protein: CASSPGWGPNTGELFF. For the CDR3, the DNA is TGTGCCAGCAGCCCCGGGTGGGGGCCGAACACCGGGGAGCTGTTTTTT.

This clonotype was observed a few times. The chain combines TRBV18 with TRBJ2-5; D tentatively reads TRBD1 or TRBD2 (5 bases each). Germline V lookup: CDR1 KGHSH, CDR2 LQKENI. Trimming took off 4 bases at V and 5 bases at J, with 23 bases between the two ends. The CDR3 has 17 residues. CDR3 sequence (DNA): TGTGCCAGCTCACGAAGCCGGGCACCCGGATGGGGGGAGACCCAGTACTTC. Translated, it gives CASSRSRAPGWGETQYF.

This clonotype was recorded at least ten times. J is TRBJ2-7 and V is TRBV20-1; tentative D call: TRBD1 (6 bases). Trimming took 3 bases from V and 3 from J, leaving 12 bases between them. CDR3 length equals 13 residues. CDR1 is DFQATT and CDR2 is SNEGSKA in the germline V gene (reference sequence). The CDR3 DNA reads as TGCAGTGCTAGGGTACAGGGTGGCTACGAGCAGTACTTC. The encoded protein is CSARVQGGYEQYF.